This T cell receptor (beta chain) was profiled in a study of shared clonotypes between healthy human individuals (dated by TCRdb to about 2020). For context, the study as a whole: Two women and a few men aged 18 to 49 years were included in the cohort. For each donor, CD4 naive and CD4 memory were each given three plates, CD8 naive was given two plates, and CD8 memory was given one plate. To estimate repertoire size and how much clonotype sharing occurs between individuals, the study deeply sequenced the blood TCR repertoires of about five healthy adults. Each donor's leukapheresis produced roughly between roughly 0.94 and 9.5 billion PBMCs. To increase sequencing depth and limit assay-specific biases, different laboratories used diverse techniques to prepare libraries and sequence TCR repertoires. The paper's findings and limits, for the study overall: Rarefaction of sorted-subset datasets indicated incomplete sequencing despite the large sequencing depth. Pairwise subsampling led to the expectation that sequencing depth would affect the degree of clonotype sharing among donors. Naive subsets generally had larger estimated clonotype richness than memory subsets. Compared with non-shared clonotypes, the clonotypes found in all four sorted-subset donors had higher generation probabilities. When a handful of donors were compared, the shared fraction of clonotypes was about 5% for naive CD4, more than 3% for naive CD8, 2% to 2.5% for memory CD4, and roughly 0.43% for memory CD8. Because the study included only a small number of donors, the genetic and exposure-history diversity represented was limited. Sampling was restricted to blood, and TCR repertoires in tissue are likely to differ from TCR repertoires in blood.

The V end gives up 1 base and the J end 6 bases, leaving 9 bases in the junction not matched to a gene. Counted from cysteine to phenylalanine, this CDR3 has 16 amino acids. Just the 48-base CDR3 DNA is kept, in frame starting at base 1. CDR1 MNHEY and CDR2 SMNVEV were looked up in the germline V gene (reference sequence). CD8 naive samples were CD45RO-negative cells positively selected for CCR7, giving a CD45RA+CCR7+ population that excluded TemRA cells. Donors were healthy HIV-negative adults with no recently reported acute infections or vaccinations. All donors were Caucasian adults living in Nashville, Tennessee, USA. Blood was obtained by leukapheresis, after which PBMCs were separated by Ficoll-Histopaque density gradient centrifugation and cryopreserved in liquid nitrogen vapor phase. Analytical flow cytometry was used to check the purity and quantity of every magnetically sorted T cell population. Genomic DNA was isolated from every sorted fraction and measured by UV absorbance on a Nanodrop 2000c.

On this clone itself: Its antigen is unknown. No base-level quality is on record; no much larger clone is a single base apart.

Using the deep immunoSEQ assay, TCR CDR3 regions were amplified from genomic DNA by multiplex PCR. Extracted genomic DNA from each cell subset was distributed evenly across all wells of several immunoSEQ 96-well plates, and each plate was treated as a replicate. Each replicate PCR for sorted subsets received around 200 ng genomic DNA, equal to tens of thousands of T cell genomes. Purified libraries were quantified with a Qubit 3.0 fluorometer, sized on a Bioanalyzer 2100, and re-quantified with the KAPA Library Quantification kit. A separate single-read 150-cycle Illumina NextSeq 550 flow cell was used to sequence each immunoSEQ 96-well plate. Concerning the study's data processing: Because the immunoSEQ output held only junctional sequences and lacked quality scores, the filtering could not match the filtering applied to full-length reads. To assign V/J genes and CDR3, sequences were annotated using PyIR, a Python wrapper for IgBLAST v1.9, with IMGT germline references. Reads were removed for weak V/J assignments (E-value above 1e-6), missing CDR3, stop codons, out-of-frame junctions, or ambiguous translated residues. A V3J clonotype was defined by an identical inferred V gene, J gene, and CDR3 amino acid sequence. To compute the percentage overlap between repertoires, the number of shared unique clonotypes was divided by the size of the smaller repertoire. Repertoire richness was assessed with RTK rarefaction, the Chao1 estimator, and Recon v2.1 estimates of unobserved clonotypes. Generation probabilities for all TCRbeta clonotypes obtained by the gDNA method from several donors were computed using OLGA. Sourced from immuneACCESS, this table was stored by TCRdb with only in-frame sequences that have V and J called. A share of the clones is absent; for the studies checked, an unresolved V gene accounts for under half, and the remainder has no known explanation. The D gene and trimming were derived from the DNA, and the V and J assignments and clone size from that table. The sample table shows hundreds of thousands of clones, and 80% to 95% are seen once. About 24% of the sample lies in the top ten.

The chain is encoded by TRBV27 joined to TRBJ2-3, with 8 central nucleotides matching TRBD1. The sequencing sample was made of naive CD8+ T cells sorted from blood. What the cell subset or site label conveys for this sample: CD45RA+CCR7+. The TCR sequence derives from a man younger than 40 in good health. The base sequence is TGTGCCAGCAGTTTATTCCGAGGGACAGGACACGATACGCAGTATTTT. The encoded protein is CASSLFRGTGHDTQYF.